The 17 T cell receptor beta chains reported below all come from one sample, sequenced in a study of control samples from healthy donors and cancer patients. Here immunoSEQ multiplex PCR was the method, and the copy in TCRdb shows in-frame clones only, minus some. The sample consists of fewer than 200,000 clones, around 90% of them appearing once. The sequencing input was blood. These receptors originate from a woman between 45 and 60 years old in good health.

This chain links TRBV27 with TRBJ2-7, with 7 bases lining up with TRBD2. The V segment lost 3 bases and the J segment 7 bases; nucleotides outside the gene matches: 6. This CDR3 has 13 residues. Germline CDR1 and CDR2: MNHEY and SMNVEV (reference sequence). The CDR3, as DNA: TGTGCCAGCAGTTTTGTTGGGACTAAAGAGCAGTACTTC. As protein: CASSFVGTKEQYF.

The CDR3 nucleotides are TGCGCCAGCAGCCAATTCGAACTAGCGGGAACTGGACCCTACGAGCAGTACTTC. This sequence encodes CASSQFELAGTGPYEQYF. The chain is built from TRBV4-1 and TRBJ2-7; 10 nucleotides line up with TRBD2. Germline CDR1 and CDR2: MGHRA and YSYEKL. After removal of 2 bases from V and 2 bases from J, the junction contained 12 bases not matched to a gene. This CDR3 has 18 residues.

The chain carries TRBV20-1 and TRBJ1-5; D is possibly TRBD1 (5 bases). CDR1 and CDR2 from the germline V gene are DFQATT and SNEGSKA (reference sequence). The CDR3 is 15 amino acids. Between the trimmed V and J ends, which lost 3 bases and 1 base, there was a span of 13 bases. The CDR3 nucleotides read TGCAGTGCTAGTGACGGGGCTACGAGCAATCAGCCCCAGCATTTT. Translating it yields CSASDGATSNQPQHF.

The chain combines TRBV6-2 or TRBV6-3 with TRBJ1-1; D gene unclear. The CDR3 is 13 amino acids. The V and J ends lost 2 bases and 1 base respectively, with 5 bases between them. Germline-derived CDR1 and CDR2 are MNHEY and SVGEGT. CDR3 DNA: TGTGCCAGCAGTTACGAGGGGAACACTGAAGCTTTCTTT. Its translation: CASSYEGNTEAFF.

This chain links TRBV14 with TRBJ2-6; no clear D. Germline values: CDR1 SGHDN, CDR2 FVKESK. V was trimmed by 1 base and J by 0 bases, leaving 7 bases between them. This CDR3 comprises 16 residues. The chain's CDR3 is CASSQVWDSGANVLTF. DNA for the CDR3: TGTGCCAGCAGCCAAGTCTGGGACTCTGGGGCCAACGTCCTGACTTTC.

The chain carries TRBV7-9 and TRBJ1-3; D unresolved. CDR3 length: 14 amino acids. Germline lookup yields CDR1 SEHNR and CDR2 FQNEAQ (reference sequence). Deletions cut 4 bases from V and 2 bases from J, with 9 bases between. CDR3: CASSSPVAGNTIYF. Here the CDR3 DNA reads TGTGCCAGCAGCTCCCCGGTCGCTGGAAACACCATATATTTT.

The chain employs TRBV5-1 and TRBJ2-5, with D possibly matching TRBD2 (7 bases). The CDR3 covers 14 residues. Per the germline V gene, CDR1 is SGHRS and CDR2 is YFSETQ. The V end lost 7 bases, the J end lost 4 bases, and 17 bases lay between the germline ends. The CDR3 nucleotides are TGCGCCAGCCGCCCCGGGGGGCTGGGAGAGACCCAGTACTTC. Amino acids: CASRPGGLGETQYF.

The table lists this clone with a count of one. The rearrangement uses TRBV19 and TRBJ1-6, with a weak D call TRBD1 (5 bases). The CDR3 contains 14 residues. Germline lookup yields CDR1 LNHDA and CDR2 SQIVND (reference sequence). The V gene lost 8 bases and the J gene lost 6 bases, with 14 bases spanning the gap. The CDR3 region is CASRFAGGNSPLHF. CDR3 DNA: TGTGCCAGTCGGTTTGCGGGGGGTAATTCACCCCTCCACTTT.

In its sample, this clone was seen a few times. CDR3 bases: TGCGCCAGCAGCTTGTATAACAGGGCCGTAGGCGATGAGCAGTTCTTC. Protein: CASSLYNRAVGDEQFF. The chain links TRBV5-1 to TRBJ2-1; a weak D match, TRBD1 (6 bases). This CDR3 contains 16 residues. Per the germline V gene, CDR1 is SGHRS and CDR2 is YFSETQ. Trimming left V 1 base short and J 8 bases short, with 19 bases between.

The chain has TRBV5-1 and TRBJ2-5, with TRBD2 matching over 7 bases. The CDR3 sequence is 15 residues long. Losses at the gene ends were 1 base for V and 3 bases for J; bases not matched to a gene: 6. The germline V gene has CDR1 SGHRS and CDR2 YFSETQ. CDR3 loop: CASSLSGNTEETQYF. CDR3 nucleotides: TGCGCCAGCAGCTTGAGCGGGAACACGGAAGAGACCCAGTACTTC.

This chain joins TRBV27 and TRBJ2-5, with 7 positions matching TRBD2. CDR3 size: 15 residues. The V gene's germline CDR1 is MNHEY and CDR2 SMNVEV (reference sequence). After removal of 1 base from V and 2 bases from J, the junction contained 4 bases not matched to a gene. CDR3 coding DNA: TGTGCCAGCAGTTTATACGCGGGAGCTCAAGAGACCCAGTACTTC. Protein: CASSLYAGAQETQYF.

The chain joins TRBV6-2 or TRBV6-3 to TRBJ2-1, with D maybe TRBD1 (5 bases). The germline V gene has CDR1 MNHEY and CDR2 SVGEGT. This CDR3 comprises 15 residues. V lost 6 bases to trimming and J lost 1 base, with 13 bases between them. The CDR3 DNA sequence: TGTGCCAGCAGCCCCGGACATATATCCTACAATGAGCAGTTCTTC. Encoded protein: CASSPGHISYNEQFF.

The chain couples TRBV5-1 to TRBJ2-7; possibly TRBD1 for D (5 bases). Germline V gene lookup returns CDR1 SGHRS and CDR2 YFSETQ. The CDR3 length is 14 residues. V lost 0 bases and J lost 2, with 9 bases in between. The CDR3 reads CASSLEGQTYEQYF. The CDR3 DNA is TGCGCCAGCAGCTTGGAGGGGCAGACCTACGAGCAGTACTTC.

The V gene is TRBV28, the J gene TRBJ1-4, with no clear D. V was trimmed by 2 bases and J by 4 bases, leaving 8 bases between them. This CDR3 is built from 14 residues. CDR1 and CDR2 (germline): MDHEN, SYDVKM. This CDR3 is CASSLATRNEKLFF. CDR3 nucleotide sequence: TGTGCCAGCAGTTTAGCCACACGTAATGAAAAACTGTTTTTT.

This clone was observed a handful of times. This chain links TRBV28 with TRBJ1-2; weak D call: TRBD1 (6 bases). The CDR3 is 14 amino acids. Germline lookup yields CDR1 MDHEN and CDR2 SYDVKM. Trimming took off 1 base at V and 5 bases at J, with 11 bases between the two ends. CDR3 DNA: TGTGCCAGCAGTTTATTGGCCAGGGGATATGGCTACACCTTC. Its translation is CASSLLARGYGYTF.

The genes are TRBV6-2 or TRBV6-3 and TRBJ2-7; D may match TRBD1 or TRBD2 (5 bases each). The ends were cut back, 2 bases at V and 2 bases at J, with 10 bases in the middle. Germline CDR1 and CDR2: MNHEY and SVGEGT. The CDR3 covers 14 residues. In nucleotides, the CDR3 is TGTGCCAGCAGTTACGGGACGGGGACCTACGAGCAGTACTTC. It is translated as CASSYGTGTYEQYF.

The rearrangement links TRBV19 to TRBJ1-4; D is possibly TRBD1 (5 bases). V lost 3 bases, J lost 5 bases, and 25 bases lay in between. Germline V gene data show CDR1 as LNHDA and CDR2 as SQIVND (reference sequence). The CDR3 has 19 amino acids. The CDR3, as DNA: TGTGCCAGTAGTATCGCAGGGCATGCGTTCGCGGAAAAAAATGAAAAACTGTTTTTT. It yields the protein CASSIAGHAFAEKNEKLFF. The variable domain in full, completed from reference TRBV19 and TRBJ1-4, reads DGGITQSPKYLFRKEGQNVTLSCEQNLNHDAMYWYRQDPGQGLRLIYYSQIVNDFQKGDIAEGYSVSREKKESFPLTVTSAQKNPTAFYLCASSIAGHAFAEKNEKLFFGSGTQLSVL.